The sequence of this T cell receptor beta chain was determined in a study of blood T cell repertoires in COVID-19. Across the whole study: Material from acute and convalescent COVID-19 was sourced from the United States, Italy and Spain. T cells, B-cell-depleted T cells, or PBMCs provided the cDNA or gDNA that served as material.

The V end was cut by 7 bases, the J end by 4 bases, with 11 bases between. Germline-derived CDR1 and CDR2 are SNHLY and FYNNEI. This CDR3 comprises 13 residues. Authors' methods: Estimation of nucleated cell counts relied on the amplification of reference gene primers. The protocol was immunoSEQ multiplex PCR, while the TCRdb copy is restricted to in-frame clones and leaves out a portion. That table is the source of V, J and clone size, and D and trimming were worked out from the DNA. The table includes fewer than 35,000 clones, approximately 90% detected once. The gene calls are TRBV2 and TRBJ2-1; D is possibly TRBD1 (5 bases). This TCR derives from a man aged 60-69 years with acute or convalescent COVID-19. The sample taken for sequencing was peripheral blood. The CDR3 DNA is TGTGCCAGCAATACAGGACCGTACAATGAGCAGTTCTTC. Translation gives CASNTGPYNEQFF.